The TCR beta chain described here comes from a study of cytomegalovirus exposure and HLA in healthy donors. Study-level results: It was shown in a later analysis that HLA-associated TCR beta chains were more clonally expanded than other, equally common chains. Trimming of TCR beta V- and J-genes showed a link, identified in a later analysis, to a missense DCLRE1C variant.

Per germline, CDR1 SGHRS and CDR2 YFSETQ. V was clipped by 4 bases and J by 10 bases, with 21 bases between them. The length of the CDR3 is 15 residues. Primers: 60 Vbeta forward and 13 Jbeta reverse. Assay: immunoSEQ multiplex PCR; the TCRdb copy retains only in-frame clones and omits some. The repertoire holds about 160,000 clones, with 60% to 80% as singletons. The donors gave bone marrow, and they were healthy. Donors were ostensibly healthy at sampling, although undocumented immune exposures were probable. The sample holds one count of this clone. Its antigen is not identified. The rearrangement links TRBV5-1 to TRBJ1-3; D uncertain. The receptor was derived from a male donor in good health and CMV-seronegative. The sequenced sample was PBMCs. The CDR3 sequence: CASSTGLRFSTTIYF. CDR3 DNA: TGCGCCAGCAGCACCGGACTTCGGTTCTCTACAACCATATATTTT.